This note documents a single T cell receptor (beta chain) sequence. The source of the sample is a study of blood T cell repertoires in COVID-19. The method was immunoSEQ multiplex PCR; TCRdb's version includes in-frame clones alone and lacks a portion of them. The profile shows around 150,000 clones, roughly 80% of them singletons. Source material: peripheral blood. The source of this sequence is a woman in her forties or fifties with active or convalescent COVID-19.

Here the CDR3 DNA reads TGTGCCAGCAGCTTAGCGGGAGTAGGTGAGCAGTTCTTC. Encoded protein: CASSLAGVGEQFF. The V and J genes are TRBV7-2 and TRBJ2-1; D possibly corresponds to TRBD2 (5 bases). Trimming shortened V by 0 bases and J by 9 bases, and 9 bases separated the two germline ends. Germline V lookup: CDR1 SGHTA, CDR2 FQGNSA. The CDR3 consists of 13 residues.